This T cell receptor beta chain was sequenced for a study of human T cells and chemical hapten exposure. On the study more broadly: TCR yields differed between samples (mainly from small differences in pooled library volume).

Researchers extracted total RNA from unfractionated whole blood. It was the library that attached unique molecular identifiers to individual cDNA molecules. TCRdb itself ran the 5' RACE reads through MiXCR, one entry per CDR3 protein. The table has 130,000 or so distinct CDR3 sequences, about 4% seen once. This clonotype was counted many times. The CDR3 covers 16 residues. The chain carries TRBV21-1 and TRBJ2-4; the table's D call of TRBD1 was not tested on the DNA. TRBV21-1 is tagged as a pseudogene. The sequence came from a female donor in good health. The CDR3 reads CASSKAGQGTKNIQYF. CDR3 DNA sequence: TGTGCCAGCAGCAAAGCGGGACAGGGCACCAAAAACATTCAGTACTTC.